This T cell receptor (beta chain) was identified in a study of T cell responses to AZD1222 COVID-19 vaccine. As regards this clone: The antigen remains unidentified.

The study pooled second doses at about 4 or about 12 weeks. Clones were sequenced by immunoSEQ multiplex PCR, and TCRdb holds only the in-frame ones, with some missing. There are under 200,000 clones in the sample; approximately 90% occur only once, and roughly a quarter lies in the top ten. Whole-study results and caveats: At study baseline, merely six AZD1222 recipients were seropositive. Every sample of the repertoires postdated the peak T cell response. Unmutated variant regions reportedly attract nearly half of all spike-specific TCRs.

Germline V gene data show CDR1 as DFQATT and CDR2 as SNEGSKA (reference sequence). This CDR3 has 14 residues. The ends were cut back, 3 bases at V and 0 bases at J, with 9 bases in the middle. The sample here was peripheral blood, taken 28 days after the second AZD1222 dose. The sequence derives from an adult who received the AZD1222 COVID-19 vaccine. The rearrangement links TRBV20-1 to TRBJ2-1; D unresolved. CDR3 in DNA: TGCAGTGCTAGTCCGGAGAGCTCCTACAATGAGCAGTTCTTC. Translating gives CSASPESSYNEQFF.